This TCR beta chain was sequenced in a study of OX40 agonist ivuxolimab in advanced cancers. Here immunoSEQ multiplex PCR was the method, and the copy in TCRdb shows in-frame clones only, minus some. The sample consists of tens of thousands of clones, around 90% of them appearing once. Specimen: CD4+ or CD8+ T cells sorted from blood, collected in a trial of the OX40 agonist ivuxolimab. The clonotype originates from an adult with an advanced solid tumor such as melanoma, head and neck, liver or kidney cancer.

CDR3 DNA sequence: TGTGCCAGCAGCTTAGTATCCTCCCAGGAGACCCAGTACTTC. Amino acids: CASSLVSSQETQYF. V is TRBV7-2 and J is TRBJ2-5, with no clear D. The CDR3 covers 14 residues. V was cut by 1 base and J by 5 bases, with 11 bases left in between. Germline-derived CDR1 and CDR2 are SGHTA and FQGNSA.